The present T cell receptor (beta chain) was sequenced within a study of radiotherapy plus CTLA-4 blockade in lung cancer. Trimming cost V 4 bases and J 5 bases, with 21 bases left between them. Germline lookup yields CDR1 MNHNY and CDR2 SVGAGI (reference sequence). The CDR3 runs to 16 residues. The method was immunoSEQ multiplex PCR; TCRdb's version includes in-frame clones alone and lacks a portion of them. The sample has 75,000 to 100,000 clones; approximately 78% are singletons. A single count supports this clone. The V gene is TRBV6-6, the J gene TRBJ2-7; D might be TRBD1 (5 bases). This clonotype originated in a human donor with non-small cell lung cancer who had a partial response to radiotherapy plus ipilimumab. The sequencing used peripheral blood, collected from a patient treated with radiotherapy plus ipilimumab. The CDR3 loop reads CASSSRFGSQENEQYF. The DNA for the CDR3 is TGTGCCAGCAGTTCTCGGTTTGGCTCACAGGAGAACGAGCAGTACTTC.